What follows are 24 T cell receptor beta chains derived from one specimen sequenced in a study of regulatory T cells in long-lasting Graves disease. The time point: newly diagnosed GD, antithyroid drugs for less than 3 months. Making the TCR library involved RNA that had been extracted from PBMCs. To make TCR beta libraries, researchers used iRepertoire HTBI primers and Arm-PCR of CDR3 regions. MiXCR, applied by TCRdb to the multiplex PCR reads, yields one record per CDR3 protein. The table has about 430,000 distinct CDR3 sequences, around 16% seen once. The data also belong to a second study, concerning T cells in Graves' hyperthyroidism and ophthalmopathy.

The sample was peripheral blood mononuclear cells (PBMCs), taken at new diagnosis, from a patient treated with antithyroid drugs. The origin of the receptors is a woman aged 40-49 years with Graves disease.

This clonotype appeared a few times. DNA for the CDR3: TGCAGTGCGCGGGACAGGTCCAAAGGGGAGACCCAGTACTTC. This gives the protein CSARDRSKGETQYF. The rearrangement joins TRBV20-1 to TRBJ2-5, with 8 bases that match TRBD1. V lost 6 bases to trimming and J lost 5 bases; unmatched junction nucleotides: 11. The CDR3 is made up of 14 amino acids. Germline V gives CDR1 DFQATT, CDR2 SNEGSKA (reference sequence).

Comment on this clonotype: A clone one base away is much larger, so this may be a read error. A read error is likely, as this CDR3 ends without the conserved phenylalanine or tryptophan. V usage is TRBV12-3 or TRBV12-4 and J usage is TRBJ2-7; the match to TRBD2 covers 7 bases. V gave up 0 bases and J gave up 2 bases; unmatched junction bases: 10. The CDR3 extends over 17 amino acids. In DNA form, the CDR3 reads TGTGCCAGCAGTTTAGCCCCTGGGGGGGGTGACCCCTACGAGCAGTACTTA. This sequence encodes CASSLAPGGGDPYEQYL.

The chain uses TRBV24-1 and TRBJ2-1, with 10 bases identical to TRBD2. V lost 3 bases to trimming and J lost 6 bases; unmatched junction nucleotides: 7. This CDR3 is 16 amino acids long. CDR1 is KGHDR, CDR2 SFDVKD, per germline. The CDR3: CATSDTSSGRRNEQFF. CDR3 DNA: TGTGCCACCAGTGATACGTCTAGCGGGAGACGCAATGAGCAGTTCTTC.

This clonotype was seen at least ten times. In DNA, the CDR3 is TGTGCCAGCAGTTTAGAAGGACATCGAGAGACCCAGTACTTC. Translation gives CASSLEGHRETQYF. The chain employs TRBV27 and TRBJ2-5; D perhaps matches TRBD1 (5 bases). Germline-derived CDR1 and CDR2 are MNHEY and SMNVEV (reference sequence). The germline V and J ends were trimmed by 2 bases and 4 bases, with 11 bases remaining between them. This CDR3 region has 14 residues.

This clonotype was seen ten or more times. The chain combines TRBV28 with TRBJ2-2, with D unresolved. V was trimmed by 4 bases and J by 8 bases, leaving 17 bases between them. This CDR3 is built from 15 residues. Per germline, CDR1 MDHEN and CDR2 SYDVKM. Written as DNA, the CDR3 is TGTGCCAGCAGTTGGACGGCTCAGAAAACAGGGGAGCTGTTTTTT. It translates to CASSWTAQKTGELFF.

This clonotype was recorded a few times. The chain is built from TRBV7-2 and TRBJ1-1, with D possibly TRBD1 on 5 matching bases. CDR1 SGHTA and CDR2 FQGNSA come from the germline V gene. Trimming removed 1 base from V and 7 bases from J, with 13 bases in between. CDR3 length: 14 residues. CDR3 DNA sequence: TGTGCCAGCAGCTTAGTGGGGGGAGAGGGTGAAGCTTTCTTT. Translated: CASSLVGGEGEAFF.

This clonotype has a count of ten or more. This chain links TRBV12-3 or TRBV12-4 with TRBJ1-2, with a tentative D call TRBD1 (5 bases). Trimming removed 5 bases at V and 6 bases at J, with 16 bases between. This CDR3 has 14 amino acids. Here the CDR3 reads CASSPTRGGDGYTF. The CDR3 nucleotides read TGTGCCAGCAGTCCGACCCGCGGGGGAGATGGCTACACCTTC.

A few counts support this clonotype. J is TRBJ1-1 and V is TRBV6-2 or TRBV6-3; 9 nucleotides align to TRBD1. Trimming cost V 5 bases and J 5 bases; bases outside gene matches: 6. CDR3 length equals 14 residues. Germline assignment: CDR1 MNHEY and CDR2 SVGEGT. For the CDR3, the DNA is TGTGCCAGCAGTGGGGGGACAGGGCGGACTGAAGCTTTCTTT. Translating it yields CASSGGTGRTEAFF.

This clonotype came up many times. The V and J genes are TRBV12-3 or TRBV12-4 and TRBJ2-7; no reliable D call. Trimming removed 3 bases at V and 3 bases at J, with 9 bases between. The CDR3 has 13 residues. This CDR3 is CASSLKGIYEQYF. The CDR3 nucleotides are TGTGCCAGCAGTTTGAAAGGGATCTACGAGCAGTACTTC.

There are many counts of this clonotype. The J gene is TRBJ2-2, the V gene TRBV12-3 or TRBV12-4, with TRBD2 matching over 8 bases. V lost 7 bases and J lost 7; bases outside the gene matches: 14. This CDR3 comprises 16 residues. CDR3 protein: CASNTREGSWGGELFF. Written as DNA, the CDR3 is TGTGCCAGCAACACTCGGGAGGGGAGTTGGGGCGGGGAGCTGTTTTTT.

In its sample, this clonotype was seen a few times. The chain uses TRBV4-1 and TRBJ1-1; D possibly corresponds to TRBD1 (6 bases). V lost 4 bases, J lost 2 bases, and 17 bases lay in between. The germline V gene encodes CDR1 MGHRA and CDR2 YSYEKL. This CDR3 comprises 16 residues. The CDR3 DNA follows: TGCGCCAGCAGCCGATTGCCACGGACAGCCAACACTGAAGCTTTCTTT. Translated: CASSRLPRTANTEAFF.

Ten or more counts support this clonotype. This sequence joins TRBV27 and TRBJ2-1; D is unclear. This CDR3 has 14 amino acids. In germline, CDR1 is MNHEY, CDR2 SMNVEV (reference sequence). Trimming removed 4 bases from V and 7 bases from J, with 14 bases in between. The CDR3 reads CASSWERWANEQFF. CDR3 DNA sequence: TGTGCCAGCAGTTGGGAACGGTGGGCAAATGAGCAGTTCTTC.

This chain connects TRBV7-8 to TRBJ1-2; 8 nucleotides match TRBD1. This CDR3 region has 13 residues. V shed 3 bases, J shed 12 bases, and the junction held 9 bases outside the gene matches. The germline CDR1 and CDR2 sequences are SGHVS and FQNEAQ. CDR3 in DNA: TGTGCCAGCAGCTTGGCCTCGGACAGGGACCACACCTTC. It specifies CASSLASDRDHTF.

This clonotype was observed at least ten times. The J gene is TRBJ2-5, the V gene TRBV2; the D gene is possibly TRBD1 (6 bases). V dropped 7 bases and J dropped 5 bases, with 23 bases sitting between them. The germline V gene encodes CDR1 SNHLY and CDR2 FYNNEI. The CDR3 has 16 residues. CDR3 region: CASNRGSQGHVETQYF. CDR3 coding DNA: TGTGCCAGCAACCGAGGGAGCCAGGGACATGTTGAGACCCAGTACTTC.

This clonotype was observed many times. V and J are TRBV28 and TRBJ1-5; D not resolved. The CDR3 is 14 residues long. V was shortened by 3 bases and J by 9 bases, with 15 bases between the two germline ends. Germline values: CDR1 MDHEN, CDR2 SYDVKM. CDR3 bases: TGTGCCAGCAGTTTGGAAAGGCCGGGAAGGCCCCAGCATTTT. Protein: CASSLERPGRPQHF.

The table lists this clonotype with a few counts. The chain carries TRBV7-9 and TRBJ1-5; maybe TRBD1 (5 bases). CDR3 length equals 17 residues. V was pared by 5 bases and J by 5 bases, with 22 bases between. The germline CDR1 and CDR2 sequences are SEHNR and FQNEAQ (reference sequence). The CDR3 DNA sequence: TGTGCCAGCAGCCCATTATCTACCGGGACCCCAGATCAGCCCCAGCATTTT. Protein sequence: CASSPLSTGTPDQPQHF.

The rearrangement links TRBV20-1 to TRBJ1-3, with a possible D match to TRBD1 (6 bases). Germline-derived CDR1 and CDR2 are DFQATT and SNEGSKA (reference sequence). Deletions cut 2 bases from V and 0 bases from J, with 11 bases between. CDR3 size: 15 residues. In nucleotides, the CDR3 is TGCAGTGCTAGAAGACAGGCGTCCTCTGGAAACACCATATATTTT. Translated, it gives CSARRQASSGNTIYF.

This clonotype has at least ten counts. The chain is built from TRBV6-1 and TRBJ2-6; tentatively, D is TRBD1 (5 bases). Germline V gene data show CDR1 as MNHNS and CDR2 as SASEGT. Trimming shortened V by 5 bases and J by 1 base, and 9 bases separated the two germline ends. This CDR3 comprises 15 residues. CDR3 protein: CASSPGLSGANVLTF. CDR3 sequence (DNA): TGTGCCAGCAGTCCAGGGCTATCTGGGGCCAACGTCCTGACTTTC.

There are a few counts of this clonotype. One junction end disagrees with the germline gene, perhaps due to a read error. This chain joins TRBV3-1 and TRBJ1-1, with D maybe TRBD1 (5 bases). CDR1 LGHDT and CDR2 YNNKEL come from the germline V gene (reference sequence). This CDR3 is built from 15 residues. The CDR3 loop is CASSQGAVEGTEAFF. In nucleotides, the CDR3 is TGTGCCAGCAGTCAAGGGGCGGTTGAGGGGACTGAAGCTTTCTTT.

Comment on this clonotype: This sequence may be a read error, since a much larger clone differs from it by one base. The chain uses TRBV12-3 or TRBV12-4 and TRBJ1-5; maybe TRBD1 (5 bases). V lost 2 bases and J 7 bases, leaving 21 bases between the germline ends. This CDR3 contains 17 residues. The CDR3 DNA reads TGTGCCAGCAGTTTAAGGGTTAGGACAAGGGGCGGGCAGCCCCAGCATTTT. This encodes CASSLRVRTRGGQPQHF.

For the CDR3, the DNA is TGCGCCAGCAGCCAAATGACAGGCTCTGGAAACACCATATATTTT. The encoded protein is CASSQMTGSGNTIYF. The chain uses TRBV4-3 and TRBJ1-3, with a possible D match to TRBD1 (6 bases). Germline V gene data show CDR1 as LGHNA and CDR2 as YSLEER. The ends were cut back, 2 bases at V and 0 bases at J, with 8 bases in the middle. There are 15 residues in the CDR3.

This clonotype was detected a few times. CDR3 loop: CASSQDGTSGRTDTQYF. The CDR3, as DNA: TGCGCCAGCAGCCAAGATGGCACTAGCGGGCGCACAGATACGCAGTATTTT. V and J are TRBV4-3 and TRBJ2-3; 9 positions agree with TRBD2. The germline V gene encodes CDR1 LGHNA and CDR2 YSLEER. Trimming cost V 0 bases and J 1 base; bases outside gene matches: 5. The CDR3 is 17 amino acids.

A word on this clonotype: A single base separates this from a much larger clone, so it may be a read error. This chain's CDR3 is CAWSYGGSYEQYF. The CDR3 nucleotides are TGTGCCTGGAGTTATGGCGGCTCCTACGAGCAGTACTTC. The J gene is TRBJ2-7, the V gene TRBV30; D gene uncertain. The CDR3 runs to 13 residues. V gave up 2 bases and J gave up 0 bases, with 8 bases separating them. Germline CDR1 reads GTSNPN; CDR2 reads SVGIG (reference sequence).

Details on this clonotype: This clone may be a read error of a much larger clone one base away. The chain has TRBV5-1 and TRBJ1-1, with TRBD1 identical over 10 bases. CDR1 is SGHRS, CDR2 YFSETQ, per germline. The CDR3 is 14 residues long. The J segment lost 4 bases and the V segment lost 4 bases, leaving 4 bases of the junction unmatched. The CDR3 reads CASSRGQGSTEAFF. The CDR3, as DNA: TGCGCCAGCAGCCGGGGACAGGGGAGCACTGAAGCTTTCTTT. Filled out from reference TRBV5-1 and TRBJ1-1, the complete variable domain reads KAGVTQTPRYLIKTRGQQVTLSCSPISGHRSVSWYQQTPGQGLQFLFEYFSETQRNKGNFPGRFSGRQFSNSRSEMNVSTLELGDSALYLCASSRGQGSTEAFFGQGTRLTVV.